These T cell receptor beta chains were read from a single sample in a study of blood T cell repertoires in COVID-19. Here immunoSEQ multiplex PCR was the method, and the copy in TCRdb shows in-frame clones only, minus some. Of under 50,000 clones in the sample, around 90% were seen once. Sequencing was carried out using peripheral blood. All receptors derive from a man in his 70s with active COVID-19. CDR3s leave out the opening cysteine and the closing phenylalanine or tryptophan. The D gene is left open where the match is weak.

TRBV7-9 TRBD1 ASSADRVSNGYT
TRBV28 NA ASSTFGGARDTQY
TRBV24-1 TRBD1 ATSDAGTGGGSNEKLF
TRBV18 NA ASSPRATGTNEKLF
TRBV28 NA ASSSVNTGELF
TRBV9 TRBD1 ASTNLPGGLTEAF
TRBV6-2/TRBV6-3 TRBD2 ASSYLREGGTYEQY
TRBV5-1 NA ASSLASQGPPDTQY
TRBV25-1 NA ASSDRGKVYEQY
TRBV5-1 NA ASSTGQNSYNEQF
TRBV6-2/TRBV6-3 NA ASSPERTTDTQY
TRBV11-2 TRBD2 ASSSQTSGGFQETQY
TRBV5-6 TRBD1 ASSTRTGTSDQPQH
TRBV6-6 NA ASSAGGRTGEQF
TRBV7-8 TRBD2 ASKLAGVSFTDTQY
TRBV19 TRBD1 ASSETGGSATEAF
TRBV7-8 NA ASSATRGSRGEKLF
TRBV7-2 NA ASSLGAEETQY
TRBV24-1 TRBD2 ATSAAGEVFEQF
TRBV19 NA ASSMDREGTDTQY